The rows below give T cell receptor beta chains drawn from one sample of a study of beta chain features in type 1 diabetes. Only in-frame clones appear in the TCRdb table, and some are missing; sequencing was by immunoSEQ multiplex PCR. The sample lists about 620,000 clones, 15% to 19% occurring once. Sequenced: naive CD4+ T cells from blood. Receptors originate from a man between 18 and 35 years old in good health. CDR3s include the opening cysteine and the closing phenylalanine or tryptophan. The D gene is left open where the match is weak. Not all rows give a size; the values are once, few, many and, for expanded clones, a class.

clone size	V gene	J gene	D gene	CDR3 protein	CDR3 DNA
.	TRBV28	TRBJ2-5	TRBD1	CARNRGGETQYF	TGTGCCAGAAACAGGGGTGGAGAGACCCAGTACTTC
.	TRBV4-1	TRBJ2-3	TRBD1	CASSQGLQGPSTDTQYF	TGCGCCAGCAGCCAAGGTCTACAGGGGCCTAGCACAGATACGCAGTATTTT
few	TRBV19	TRBJ1-5	TRBD1	CASTRQGTVRNQPQHF	TGTGCCAGTACCCGGCAGGGGACAGTCCGCAATCAGCCCCAGCATTTT
few	TRBV27	TRBJ1-2	TRBD1	CASSPRTGGEGYTF	TGTGCCAGCAGTCCCCGGACAGGGGGGGAGGGCTACACCTTC
few	TRBV28	TRBJ1-5	.	CASRPEGGHGNQPQHF	TGTGCCAGCAGGCCAGAGGGGGGGCATGGCAATCAGCCCCAGCATTTT
.	TRBV11-2	TRBJ1-4	TRBD1	CASSGIQGANEKLFF	TGTGCCAGCAGCGGAATCCAGGGGGCTAATGAAAAACTGTTTTTT
few	TRBV7-2	TRBJ1-5	.	CASSRSTSTGGNQPQHF	TGTGCCAGCAGCCGCAGCACGAGCACCGGCGGGAATCAGCCCCAGCATTTT
few	TRBV29-1	TRBJ1-2	TRBD1	CSSRDRGNSYTF	TGCAGCTCTAGGGACAGGGGTAATAGCTACACCTTC
few	TRBV14	TRBJ1-2	.	CASSQERRVGGYTF	TGTGCCAGCAGCCAAGAGCGTCGCGTGGGTGGCTACACCTTC
.	TRBV5-8	TRBJ2-3	.	CASSLGLSTDTQYF	TGTGCCAGCAGCCTGGGGCTGAGCACAGATACGCAGTATTTT
.	TRBV18	TRBJ2-3	.	CASSANPGADTQYF	TGTGCCAGCTCAGCAAACCCTGGGGCAGATACGCAGTATTTT
.	TRBV30	TRBJ1-2	.	CAWRLSGTVTTSYTF	TGTGCCTGGAGACTATCCGGGACGGTCACGACTAGTTACACCTTC
few	TRBV7-6	TRBJ2-1	.	CASSSRTSRYNEQFF	TGTGCCAGCAGCTCGCGCACTAGCAGATACAATGAGCAGTTCTTC
.	TRBV7-2	TRBJ2-2	TRBD1	CASSLWTGRTGELFF	TGTGCCAGCAGCCTTTGGACAGGGAGGACCGGGGAGCTGTTTTTT
.	TRBV5-1	TRBJ1-2	.	CASSWGHRYGYTF	TGCGCCAGCAGCTGGGGACACCGCTATGGCTACACCTTC
.	TRBV13	TRBJ2-1	.	CASSELLGGLSYNEQFF	TGTGCCAGCAGCGAATTGCTCGGGGGCCTCTCCTACAATGAGCAGTTCTTC
few	TRBV10-3	TRBJ1-3	TRBD1	CATGTGGPGSSGNTIYF	TGTGCCACGGGGACAGGGGGACCAGGGAGCTCTGGAAACACCATATATTTT
few	TRBV20-1	TRBJ2-5	.	CSARVGETQYF	TGCAGTGCTAGAGTAGGAGAGACCCAGTACTTC
.	TRBV28	TRBJ1-2	.	CASSSGPTTGYGYTF	TGTGCCAGCAGTAGCGGACCGACGACCGGCTATGGCTACACCTTC
few	TRBV27	TRBJ2-1	.	CASSLGQRRYEQFF	TGTGCCAGCAGTTTAGGGCAGCGACGATATGAGCAGTTCTTC
few	TRBV21-1	TRBJ2-3	.	CASSRQGGTDTQYF	TGTGCCAGCAGCAGACAGGGGGGCACAGATACGCAGTATTTT
few	TRBV6-6	TRBJ2-7	.	CASSVTGGAYEQYF	TGTGCCAGCAGTGTAACAGGTGGAGCCTACGAGCAGTACTTC
few	TRBV11-1	TRBJ2-7	.	CASSIDGSYEQYF	TGTGCCAGCAGCATCGACGGCAGCTACGAGCAGTACTTC
.	TRBV19	TRBJ2-7	.	CASSISGARVYEQYF	TGTGCCAGTAGTATATCGGGGGCGCGGGTCTACGAGCAGTACTTC
few	TRBV5-6	TRBJ1-5	.	CASSYRESNQPQHF	TGTGCCAGCAGTTATAGGGAAAGCAATCAGCCCCAGCATTTT
.	TRBV30	TRBJ1-6	TRBD1	CAWAGTAMSSYNSPLHF	TGTGCCTGGGCCGGGACAGCAATGAGCTCCTATAATTCACCCCTCCACTTT
.	TRBV15	TRBJ2-1	TRBD2	CATSTPGLAGENEQFF	TGTGCCACCAGCACCCCGGGACTAGCGGGAGAAAATGAGCAGTTCTTC
.	TRBV7-2	TRBJ2-7	.	CASNTQESYEQYF	TGTGCCAGCAACACCCAGGAGTCGTACGAGCAGTACTTC
few	TRBV12-2	TRBJ2-7	.	CASRLAGGPYEQYF	TGTGCAAGTCGCTTAGCGGGGGGGCCCTACGAGCAGTACTTC
many	TRBV4-3	TRBJ2-6	.	CASSVYSGANVLTF	TGCGCCAGCAGCGTCTACTCTGGGGCCAACGTCCTGACTTTC
few	TRBV18	TRBJ2-3	.	CASTVSSTDTQYF	TGTGCCAGCACCGTCTCTAGCACAGATACGCAGTATTTT
few	TRBV7-2	TRBJ2-1	TRBD2	CASRPTSGGPNEQFF	TGTGCCAGCAGACCCACTAGCGGGGGTCCCAATGAGCAGTTCTTC
.	TRBV25-1	TRBJ1-2	.	CASSVGRGYTF	TGTGCCAGCAGTGTGGGTCGCGGCTACACCTTC
.	TRBV9	TRBJ2-5	.	CASSVTVGVGETQYF	TGTGCCAGCAGCGTAACTGTAGGGGTGGGAGAGACCCAGTACTTC
few	TRBV11-2	TRBJ1-6	.	CASSLGQGRGNSPLHF	TGTGCCAGCAGCCTAGGGCAGGGAAGAGGGAATTCACCCCTCCACTTT
.	TRBV27	TRBJ2-6	TRBD1	CASMGYGTGSYGANVLTF	TGTGCCAGCATGGGGTACGGGACAGGCAGCTATGGGGCCAACGTCCTGACTTTC
.	TRBV5-1	TRBJ2-1	.	CASHPAPPGGDEQFF	TGCGCCAGCCACCCGGCACCGCCCGGAGGAGATGAGCAGTTCTTC
few	TRBV9	TRBJ2-7	.	CASSVGHSSYPYEQYF	TGTGCCAGCAGCGTAGGACATTCGTCTTACCCCTACGAGCAGTACTTC
.	TRBV28	TRBJ1-2	.	CASNTGALGYGYTF	TGTGCCAGCAACACGGGAGCACTTGGATATGGCTACACCTTC
few	TRBV5-8	TRBJ1-5	.	CATKRVVNQPQHF	TGTGCCACCAAACGCGTTGTCAATCAGCCCCAGCATTTT
few	TRBV11-1	TRBJ1-2	.	CASSRQNAGNYGYTF	TGTGCCAGCAGCCGACAGAATGCGGGCAACTATGGCTACACCTTC
few	TRBV4-3	TRBJ1-2	.	CASSRHTDNYGYTF	TGCGCCAGCAGTCGACACACAGACAACTATGGCTACACCTTC
.	TRBV7-9	TRBJ1-2	.	CASSLAVRQSYGYTF	TGTGCCAGCAGCTTAGCGGTCCGGCAGTCTTATGGCTACACCTTC
many	TRBV10-3	TRBJ2-3	.	CAIILDRNTDTQYF	TGTGCCATCATCTTAGACCGAAACACAGATACGCAGTATTTT
.	TRBV19	TRBJ2-1	TRBD2	CASSTTSGEYNEQFF	TGTGCCAGTAGTACAACTAGCGGAGAGTACAATGAGCAGTTCTTC
.	TRBV10-3	TRBJ2-7	.	CAISGTGFEQYF	TGTGCCATCAGTGGGACTGGTTTTGAGCAGTACTTC
.	TRBV30	TRBJ2-3	TRBD2	CAWSVPSGGADTQYF	TGTGCCTGGAGTGTCCCTAGCGGGGGGGCAGATACGCAGTATTTT
few	TRBV9	TRBJ2-1	.	CASSGGASSYNEQFF	TGTGCCAGCAGCGGCGGGGCGAGCTCCTACAATGAGCAGTTCTTC